These 14 T cell receptor beta chains share one sample of origin, sequenced in a study of graft-versus-host responses after intestinal transplantation. Here immunoSEQ multiplex PCR was the method, and the copy in TCRdb shows in-frame clones only, minus some. Of about 97,000 clones listed, over 75% are singletons. Sequencing was performed on PBMCs, taken approximately 470 days after intestinal transplant. All receptors derive from a human patient who received an intestinal transplant, so some T cells may come from the graft donor.

The rearrangement uses TRBV7-2 and TRBJ1-2; weak D call: TRBD1 (5 bases). Germline V gene data show CDR1 as SGHTA and CDR2 as FQGNSA. CDR3 length: 15 amino acids. With 1 base removed from V and 4 bases from J, the gap between germline ends came to 13 bases. The CDR3 sequence is CASSLGWSGAYGYTF. As DNA, the CDR3 is TGTGCCAGCAGCTTAGGTTGGAGTGGGGCCTATGGCTACACCTTC.

Here the CDR3 DNA reads TGTGCCAGTCGCGGGACCGCTCCCGACGTCGCGGGCTCCTATAATTCACCCCTCCACTTT. Translating it yields CASRGTAPDVAGSYNSPLHF. The chain recombines TRBV14 with TRBJ1-6; TRBD1 is a possible D gene (5 bases). The V end lost 9 bases, the J end lost 0 bases, and 27 bases lay between the germline ends. The CDR3 spans 20 residues. CDR1 is SGHDN and CDR2 is FVKESK in the germline V gene.

The chain employs TRBV6-5 and TRBJ1-6, with TRBD1 matching 8 bases. The CDR3 contains 15 residues. Trimming cost V 8 bases and J 4 bases; bases outside gene matches: 7. In germline, CDR1 is MNHEY, CDR2 SVGAGI. Written as DNA, the CDR3 is TGTGCCAGCGGTCCGAGACAGGGGTATAATTCACCCCTCCACTTT. This sequence encodes CASGPRQGYNSPLHF.

The J gene is TRBJ1-6, the V gene TRBV5-6, with D perhaps TRBD1 (5 bases). The CDR3 runs 15 residues. With 3 bases removed from V and 5 bases from J, the gap between germline ends came to 12 bases. Germline values: CDR1 SGHDT, CDR2 YYEEEE. This chain's CDR3 is CASSWGETDNSPLHF. Written as DNA, the CDR3 is TGTGCCAGCAGCTGGGGGGAGACGGATAATTCACCCCTCCACTTT.

V gene TRBV9 combines with J gene TRBJ2-5; 9 bases align to TRBD2. The V gene's germline CDR1 is SGDLS and CDR2 YYNGEE. V shed 3 bases, J shed 0 bases, and the junction held 6 bases outside the gene matches. The CDR3 has 16 residues. DNA of the CDR3: TGTGCCAGCAGCGCCTTTAGCGGGGGCCACCAAGAGACCCAGTACTTC. Residues: CASSAFSGGHQETQYF.

This clone was observed a handful of times. The chain couples TRBV13 to TRBJ2-2; TRBD2 agrees at 9 bases. The CDR3 is 18 residues long. J gave up 8 bases and V 0 bases, and 13 bases lay outside the gene matches. Germline V gene data show CDR1 as PRHDT and CDR2 as FYEKMQ (reference sequence). CDR3 coding DNA: TGTGCCAGCAGCTTAGGCCACGGGGGACTAGCCTCGTCGGGGGAGCTGTTTTTT. The encoded protein is CASSLGHGGLASSGELFF.

The chain employs TRBV5-8 and TRBJ2-5; 9 nucleotides line up with TRBD1. Trimming took 4 bases from V and 5 from J; bases not matched to a gene: 9. This CDR3 comprises 15 residues. Per germline, CDR1 SGHTS and CDR2 YDEGEE. CDR3 region: CASSPRDRVKETQYF. As DNA, the CDR3 is TGTGCCAGCAGCCCCCGGGACAGGGTCAAGGAGACCCAGTACTTC.

The rearrangement joins TRBV12-5 to TRBJ2-7; 7 bases agree with TRBD2. V was pared by 6 bases and J by 2 bases, with 16 bases of the junction left unmatched. CDR1 LGHNT and CDR2 FRNRAP come from the germline V gene. This CDR3 spans 17 amino acids. CDR3 residues: CASGDVGAGRIPYEQYF. The DNA of the CDR3 is TGTGCTAGTGGCGACGTTGGGGCCGGGAGGATACCCTACGAGCAGTACTTC.

This rearrangement joins TRBV7-3 to TRBJ2-7, with D maybe TRBD2 (6 bases). Trimming removed 0 bases from V and 4 bases from J, with 19 bases in between. Germline loops: CDR1 SGHTA, CDR2 FQGTGA. The CDR3 spans 17 residues. The CDR3 region is CASSLTALGTEPYEQYF. For the CDR3, the DNA is TGTGCCAGCAGCTTAACAGCCCTCGGGACTGAACCTTACGAGCAGTACTTC.

V is TRBV6-4 and J is TRBJ2-1, with 12 nucleotides matching TRBD2. CDR3 length: 14 residues. V gave up 0 bases and J gave up 9 bases; unmatched junction bases: 0. The germline V gene has CDR1 MRHNA and CDR2 SNTAGT. The CDR3 loop is CASSDSLAGGEQFF. In DNA form, the CDR3 reads TGTGCCAGCAGTGACTCACTAGCGGGGGGTGAGCAGTTCTTC.

The J gene is TRBJ1-2, the V gene TRBV29-1; no definite D call. Trimming stripped 4 bases from V and 2 bases from J, with 8 bases between. The V gene's germline CDR1 is SQVTM and CDR2 ANQGSEA. The CDR3 runs to 12 residues. CDR3 sequence (DNA): TGCAGCGTTGGGGAGGAAAACTATGGCTACACCTTC. Translated, it gives CSVGEENYGYTF.

V usage is TRBV29-1 and J usage is TRBJ2-7, with D unclear. The CDR3 runs to 11 residues. V lost 8 bases to trimming and J lost 5 bases, with 13 bases between them. Germline V gene sequence: CDR1 SQVTM, CDR2 ANQGSEA. The CDR3 spells CSTPTSDEQYF. The CDR3 bases are TGCAGCACTCCAACCTCGGACGAGCAGTACTTC.

The gene calls are TRBV7-9 and TRBJ1-1; no reliable D call. The V end lost 6 bases, the J end lost 2 bases, and 7 bases lay between the germline ends. Looked up from germline, CDR1 is SEHNR and CDR2 is FQNEAQ (reference sequence). This CDR3 is 12 amino acids long. CDR3 residues: CASRDRNTEAFF. Written as DNA, the CDR3 is TGTGCCAGCAGGGACCGAAACACTGAAGCTTTCTTT.

CDR3 coding DNA: TGTGCCAGCAGCCCCGGCCTCAATGAGCAGTTCTTC. Protein product: CASSPGLNEQFF. The chain has TRBV11-2 and TRBJ2-1, with D uncertain. V lost 5 bases to trimming and J lost 6 bases, with 8 bases between them. The CDR3 is 12 residues long. The germline V gene encodes CDR1 SGHAT and CDR2 FQNNGV.